What follows are 18 T cell receptor beta chains derived from one specimen sequenced in a study of blood T cell repertoires in COVID-19. The data were produced by immunoSEQ multiplex PCR, yet TCRdb's version contains in-frame clones alone and is incomplete. The repertoire holds 180,000 or so clones, with around 90% as singletons. Material: peripheral blood. The origin of the receptors is a man between 40 and 49 years old with acute or convalescent COVID-19.

The chain is built from TRBV2 and TRBJ2-1, with 7 bases fitting TRBD2. Germline V gives CDR1 SNHLY, CDR2 FYNNEI. The V and J ends lost 10 bases and 9 bases, in that order; junction bases with no gene match: 12. The CDR3 contains 13 residues. As DNA, the CDR3 is TGTGCCACCGATGTGGGGGGGAAGGGTGAGCAGTTCTTC. It codes for CATDVGGKGEQFF.

This sequence joins TRBV5-1 and TRBJ2-3; D is possibly TRBD2 (5 bases). Deletions cut 1 base from V and 4 bases from J, with 16 bases between. Germline CDR1 is SGHRS and CDR2 is YFSETQ. CDR3 length equals 16 residues. The CDR3 coding sequence is TGCGCCAGCAGCTTGAGCCGGGAAGGGCCTGCAGATACGCAGTATTTT. The encoded protein is CASSLSREGPADTQYF.

The chain recombines TRBV5-4 with TRBJ2-7; D is ambiguous. The CDR3 spans 11 residues. Germline loops: CDR1 SGHNT, CDR2 YYREEE (reference sequence). The V end was cut by 3 bases, the J end by 4 bases, with 5 bases between. CDR3 sequence (DNA): TGTGCCAGCAGCTCCACTTACGAGCAGTACTTC. Encoded protein: CASSSTYEQYF.

This rearrangement joins TRBV5-6 to TRBJ1-5; 11 nucleotides align to TRBD1. With 4 bases clipped from V and 6 bases from J, the junction kept 6 bases outside the gene matches. The CDR3 length is 15 residues. Germline V gene lookup returns CDR1 SGHDT and CDR2 YYEEEE. CDR3 residues: CASSRGQGVGQPQHF. The CDR3 DNA follows: TGTGCCAGCAGCCGGGGACAGGGGGTCGGTCAGCCCCAGCATTTT.

On this clone: A read error may produce the germline difference seen at one junction end. At the DNA level, this CDR3 is encoded by other sequences in the same sample as well. This chain connects TRBV3-1 (or the pseudogene TRBV3-2) to TRBJ1-6; 8 nucleotides align to TRBD1. CDR3 length: 16 amino acids. From germline, CDR1 is LGHDT and CDR2 YNNKEL (reference sequence). CDR3 in amino acids: CASSHFAQTGDSPLHF. DNA of the CDR3: TGTGCCAGCAGCCACTTCGCCCAGACAGGGGATTCACCCCTTCACTTT.

This clone was seen once. CDR3 DNA: TGTGCCAGCAGTTTGGGCGGGGGTCGGTACAATGAGCAGTTCTTC. It translates to CASSLGGGRYNEQFF. The rearrangement uses TRBV28 and TRBJ2-1; 7 bases match TRBD2. The ends lost 3 bases at V and 4 bases at J; junction bases unmatched: 6. This CDR3 is 15 amino acids long. Germline CDR1 and CDR2: MDHEN and SYDVKM.

The V call is TRBV24-1, the J call TRBJ2-1, with D possibly TRBD2 on 6 matching bases. Trimming took off 2 bases at V and 6 bases at J, with 10 bases between the two ends. This CDR3 contains 14 residues. Germline CDR1 KGHDR, CDR2 SFDVKD. Written as DNA, the CDR3 is TGTGCCACCAGTGATTCCCCCGGGGGCAATGAGCAGTTCTTC. Translated: CATSDSPGGNEQFF.

The rearrangement uses TRBV4-3 and TRBJ1-1; D is uncertain. CDR1 LGHNA and CDR2 YSLEER come from the germline V gene. The CDR3 contains 14 residues. V lost 0 bases to trimming and J lost 5 bases, with 10 bases between them. As DNA, the CDR3 is TGCGCCAGCAGCCAAGACTCCCTAAGTACTGAAGCTTTCTTT. It is translated as CASSQDSLSTEAFF.

The chain couples TRBV4-1 to TRBJ1-1; 7 positions agree with TRBD1. This CDR3 is 15 amino acids long. Germline V gene data show CDR1 as MGHRA and CDR2 as YSYEKL. J lost 1 base, V lost 0 bases, and 2 bases had no gene match. CDR3 amino acids: CASSQDQGENTEAFF. The CDR3 nucleotides read TGCGCCAGCAGCCAAGATCAGGGGGAGAACACTGAAGCTTTCTTT.

J is TRBJ1-2 and V is TRBV19; D not resolved. The germline V gene has CDR1 LNHDA and CDR2 SQIVND (reference sequence). The CDR3 loop spans 12 amino acids. Trimming removed 7 bases at V and 6 bases at J, with 12 bases between. The CDR3 DNA follows: TGTGCCAGTATGAGGGAGGCGAATGGCTACACCTTC. Translation gives CASMREANGYTF.

This chain joins TRBV6-2 or TRBV6-3 and TRBJ2-7, with D possibly matching TRBD2 (5 bases). Deletions cut 0 bases from V and 0 bases from J, with 9 bases between. The CDR3 extends over 15 amino acids. CDR1 and CDR2 from the germline V gene are MNHEY and SVGEGT. CDR3 protein: CASSYSRLSSYEQYF. The CDR3 DNA reads as TGTGCCAGCAGTTACTCAAGACTAAGCTCCTACGAGCAGTACTTC.

The chain carries TRBV10-2 and TRBJ1-5; 7 nucleotides align to TRBD1. V lost 0 bases and J lost 10; bases outside the gene matches: 12. The CDR3 consists of 16 residues. Germline V lookup: CDR1 WSHSY, CDR2 SAAADI. The CDR3 DNA reads TGCGCCAGCAGTGAGTCTCCCTGGACAGGAAATATTCCCCAGCATTTT. It encodes CASSESPWTGNIPQHF.

V usage is TRBV7-2 and J usage is TRBJ1-4, with D possibly TRBD1 on 5 matching bases. The CDR3 is 16 amino acids. Trimming removed 5 bases from V and 3 bases from J, with 16 bases in between. CDR1 and CDR2 (germline): SGHTA, FQGNSA. CDR3 in DNA: TGTGCCAGCAGCCTCTCCAGGGCGGGGGCTAATGAAAAACTGTTTTTT. Translated: CASSLSRAGANEKLFF.

The rearrangement joins TRBV12-3 or TRBV12-4 to TRBJ1-1, with unresolved D. The CDR3 is 13 residues long. Trimming left V 2 bases short and J 1 base short, with 5 bases between. CDR3 nucleotide sequence: TGTGCCAGCAGTTTAACAGCGAACACTGAAGCTTTCTTT. Residues: CASSLTANTEAFF.

The gene calls are TRBV29-1 and TRBJ1-1; D is unresolved. V was cut by 1 base and J by 5 bases, with 17 bases left in between. The CDR3 is 15 amino acids. Germline CDR1 reads SQVTM; CDR2 reads ANQGSEA. The CDR3 loop reads CSVEAPRPGGTEAFF. CDR3 DNA: TGCAGCGTTGAAGCTCCCCGGCCTGGAGGGACTGAAGCTTTCTTT. Full variable domain (missing parts from reference TRBV29-1 and TRBJ1-1): SAVISQKPSRDICQRGTSLTIQCQVDSQVTMMFWYRQQPGQSLTLIATANQGSEATYESGFVIDKFPISRPNLTFSTLTVSNMSPEDSSIYLCSVEAPRPGGTEAFFGQGTRLTVV.

The chain combines TRBV7-9 with TRBJ2-7; TRBD1 might be the D (6 bases). The germline V gene has CDR1 SEHNR and CDR2 FQNEAQ (reference sequence). Trimming stripped 4 bases from V and 2 bases from J, with 9 bases between. The CDR3 runs to 13 residues. CDR3 coding DNA: TGTGCCAGCAGCTCCCGGACAGCCTACGAGCAGTACTTC. This codes for CASSSRTAYEQYF.

This clone has a single count. The V gene is TRBV19, the J gene TRBJ2-2; 8 nucleotides align to TRBD1. After removal of 9 bases from V and 1 base from J, the junction contained 4 bases not matched to a gene. Per germline, CDR1 LNHDA and CDR2 SQIVND (reference sequence). The CDR3 runs 14 residues. CDR3 nucleotides: TGTGCCAGCACCGGGACAGGGAACACCGGGGAGCTGTTTTTT. It is translated as CASTGTGNTGELFF. Supplemented by reference TRBV19 and TRBJ2-2, the full variable domain reads DGGITQSPKYLFRKEGQNVTLSCEQNLNHDAMYWYRQDPGQGLRLIYYSQIVNDFQKGDIAEGYSVSREKKESFPLTVTSAQKNPTAFYLCASTGTGNTGELFFGEGSRLTVL.

The chain couples TRBV5-1 to TRBJ2-7; 8 nucleotides agree with TRBD1. Germline CDR1 is SGHRS and CDR2 is YFSETQ. The trim removed 2 bases at V and 7 bases at J, leaving 14 bases unmatched. This CDR3 is 16 amino acids long. This CDR3 reads CASSFTSGGNLGEQYF. CDR3 DNA: TGCGCCAGCAGCTTTACGTCAGGGGGCAATTTGGGAGAGCAGTACTTC. The full variable domain, rest sourced from reference TRBV5-1 and TRBJ2-7, is KAGVTQTPRYLIKTRGQQVTLSCSPISGHRSVSWYQQTPGQGLQFLFEYFSETQRNKGNFPGRFSGRQFSNSRSEMNVSTLELGDSALYLCASSFTSGGNLGEQYFGPGTRLTVT.